The sequence of this T cell receptor (beta chain) was determined in a study of blood T cells in healthy people across ages. The sample holds a few counts of this clonotype. CDR3 length: 14 amino acids. The V gene's germline CDR1 is SEHNR and CDR2 FQNEAQ (reference sequence). A second about 6 to 11 cycle PCR used barcoded and J-beta primers. TCRdb passed the 5' RACE reads through MiXCR, listing each CDR3 protein once. The sample holds 1.6 million or so distinct CDR3 sequences, roughly a third seen once. The rearrangement links TRBV7-9 to TRBJ2-5; D ambiguous. The end of the DNA fits TRBJ2-4 better, so the J call may be wrong. The sequence came from a woman aged 25 to 39 in good health. Sequenced sample: blood. CDR3 nucleotides: TGTGCCAGCAGCTTATCTATAAGCAAAAACATTCAGTACTTC. It specifies CASSLSISKNIQYF.